Each of the 25 T cell receptor beta chains below was sequenced from the same sample in a study of cytomegalovirus exposure and HLA in healthy donors. The PCR contained 60 Vbeta and 13 Jbeta primers. Measured with immunoSEQ multiplex PCR; TCRdb has only the in-frame clones, and not every one. The sample carries approximately 93,000 clones, roughly 60% recorded once. The specimen was PBMCs. Every receptor here comes from a boy between 10 and 17 years old in good health and CMV-seropositive.

V gene TRBV18 combines with J gene TRBJ2-2, with 9 bases that match TRBD2. The J segment lost 1 base and the V segment lost 3 bases, leaving 0 bases of the junction unmatched. Germline V gene lookup returns CDR1 KGHSH and CDR2 LQKENI. The CDR3 is 15 residues long. For the CDR3, the DNA is TGTGCCAGCTCACCGACTAGCGGGAACACCGGGGAGCTGTTTTTT. It yields the protein CASSPTSGNTGELFF.

As DNA, the CDR3 is TGTGCCATCAGTGAGTCGAGGGATGAGCAGTACTTC. It encodes CAISESRDEQYF. The chain couples TRBV10-3 to TRBJ2-7; D is possibly TRBD2 (5 bases). Trimming left V 0 bases short and J 7 bases short, with 7 bases between. In germline, CDR1 is ENHRY, CDR2 SYGVKD. The CDR3 contains 12 residues.

The chain carries TRBV5-1 and TRBJ2-3; 8 bases are shared with TRBD1. Germline CDR1 reads SGHRS; CDR2 reads YFSETQ. This CDR3 spans 14 amino acids. J lost 1 base, V lost 6 bases, and 4 bases had no gene match. The chain's CDR3 is CASKAGQGTDTQYF. In DNA, the CDR3 is TGCGCCAGCAAGGCGGGACAGGGCACAGATACGCAGTATTTT. The variable domain in full, completed from reference TRBV5-1 and TRBJ2-3, reads KAGVTQTPRYLIKTRGQQVTLSCSPISGHRSVSWYQQTPGQGLQFLFEYFSETQRNKGNFPGRFSGRQFSNSRSEMNVSTLELGDSALYLCASKAGQGTDTQYFGPGTRLTVL.

This sequence joins TRBV14 and TRBJ1-6, with D possibly TRBD1 on 5 matching bases. CDR1 is SGHDN, CDR2 FVKESK, per germline. The CDR3 is 14 amino acids. V was pared by 3 bases and J by 2 bases, with 5 bases between. The CDR3 is CASSQGPYNSPLHF. As DNA, the CDR3 is TGTGCCAGCAGCCAGGGGCCCTATAATTCACCCCTCCACTTT.

This clone was seen a handful of times. This chain uses TRBV6-5 with TRBJ2-5, with a possible D match to TRBD2 (6 bases). V lost 6 bases and J lost 4, with 18 bases in between. Germline V gives CDR1 MNHEY, CDR2 SVGAGI. This CDR3 has 15 residues. The CDR3 region has the DNA TGTGCCAGCAGAGGAGAAACAGCGCGGGGAGAGACCCAGTACTTC. Translated, it gives CASRGETARGETQYF.

This clone was counted only a few times. V gene TRBV16 combines with J gene TRBJ2-5, with TRBD2 matching over 7 bases. CDR1 and CDR2 (germline): KGHSY, FQNENV. The CDR3 covers 15 residues. Trimming took 0 bases from V and 9 from J; bases not matched to a gene: 10. The CDR3 coding sequence is TGTGCCAGCAGCCAATCCGGCAGTAGCGCGGGGGCCCAGTACTTC. It specifies CASSQSGSSAGAQYF.

V and J are TRBV4-1 and TRBJ1-2, with a tentative D call TRBD1 (6 bases). There are 17 residues in the CDR3. Trimming removed 1 base from V and 0 bases from J, with 15 bases in between. Germline assignment: CDR1 MGHRA and CDR2 YSYEKL. The CDR3 spells CASSQVGRGPPNYGYTF. DNA for the CDR3: TGCGCCAGCAGCCAAGTCGGCAGGGGACCCCCTAACTATGGCTACACCTTC.

The chain employs TRBV10-1 and TRBJ2-7; TRBD2 aligns across 7 bases. CDR3 length: 13 residues. Germline CDR1 and CDR2: WNHNN and SYGVQD (reference sequence). Unmatched junction bases numbered 0, after V lost 3 bases and J lost 1 base. CDR3 sequence (DNA): TGCGCCAGCAGTGACGGGAGGTCCTACGAGCAGTACTTC. Protein product: CASSDGRSYEQYF.

This sequence joins TRBV27 and TRBJ2-3, with 7 bases fitting TRBD1. Germline V gene lookup returns CDR1 MNHEY and CDR2 SMNVEV (reference sequence). This CDR3 has 15 amino acids. V lost 8 bases to trimming and J lost 2 bases; unmatched junction nucleotides: 10. CDR3 DNA: TGTGCCAGCTCACCCCAGGGGGATAACACAGATACGCAGTATTTT. The encoded protein is CASSPQGDNTDTQYF.

The chain couples TRBV10-3 to TRBJ1-1; a weak D match, TRBD1 (6 bases). Per the germline V gene, CDR1 is ENHRY and CDR2 is SYGVKD. The CDR3 covers 14 residues. Trimming took 0 bases from V and 4 from J, leaving 9 bases between them. DNA for the CDR3: TGTGCCATCAGTGAGTCCGGACAGAGCACTGAAGCTTTCTTT. Residues: CAISESGQSTEAFF.

This clone showed up just a few times. The chain links TRBV6-1 to TRBJ1-5; D is perhaps TRBD1 (5 bases). The CDR3 is 14 amino acids. Looked up from germline, CDR1 is MNHNS and CDR2 is SASEGT. V shed 2 bases and J shed 2 bases, with 7 bases lying between them. The CDR3 spells CASSEPGGNQPQHF. The CDR3, as DNA: TGTGCCAGCAGTGAACCGGGGGGCAATCAGCCCCAGCATTTT.

The CDR3 loop reads CASSQVRDRGQPQHF. The CDR3 coding sequence is TGTGCCAGCAGCCAAGTTCGAGACAGGGGTCAGCCCCAGCATTTT. V and J are TRBV4-2 and TRBJ1-5; TRBD1 agrees at 8 bases. CDR1 LGHNA and CDR2 YNFKEQ come from the germline V gene. CDR3 size: 15 residues. With 1 base clipped from V and 6 bases from J, the junction kept 5 bases outside the gene matches.

The chain recombines TRBV6-5 with TRBJ2-1, with D uncertain. The CDR3 is 14 amino acids. CDR1 and CDR2 from the germline V gene are MNHEY and SVGAGI. The V end was cut by 4 bases, the J end by 3 bases, with 10 bases between. CDR3 loop: CASSSLRGYNEQFF. The CDR3 nucleotides are TGTGCCAGCAGTTCACTCCGCGGCTACAATGAGCAGTTCTTC.

This clone was picked up one time. The gene calls are TRBV19 and TRBJ1-5; possibly TRBD1 for D (5 bases). Trimming removed 3 bases from V and 13 bases from J, with 19 bases in between. The germline V gene encodes CDR1 LNHDA and CDR2 SQIVND (reference sequence). The CDR3 covers 14 residues. The CDR3 loop is CASSIDVKRGRQHF. For the CDR3, the DNA is TGTGCCAGTAGTATTGACGTAAAAAGGGGTCGGCAGCATTTT.

This clone was seen a single time. The chain uses TRBV27 and TRBJ1-4; no definite D call. The V end lost 2 bases, the J end lost 4 bases, and 11 bases lay between the germline ends. The CDR3 length is 15 residues. Germline CDR1 is MNHEY and CDR2 is SMNVEV (reference sequence). The chain's CDR3 is CASSLKRDFNEKLFF. The CDR3 nucleotides read TGTGCCAGCAGTTTAAAGAGGGATTTTAATGAAAAACTGTTTTTT.

Only one count was recorded for this clone. The J gene is TRBJ2-7, the V gene TRBV5-1; D unclear. From germline, CDR1 is SGHRS and CDR2 YFSETQ. This CDR3 spans 13 amino acids. The germline V and J ends were trimmed by 7 bases and 6 bases, with 17 bases remaining between them. The CDR3 DNA is TGCGCCAGCTCACACCCCCAATCCCCCGAGCAGTACTTC. Protein: CASSHPQSPEQYF.

V and J are TRBV7-9 and TRBJ1-1; 7 bases are shared with TRBD1. Trimming took 1 base from V and 9 from J; bases not matched to a gene: 8. Germline V lookup: CDR1 SEHNR, CDR2 FQNEAQ (reference sequence). This CDR3 contains 14 residues. CDR3 residues: CASSLEPSDRKAFF. The CDR3 region has the DNA TGTGCCAGCAGCTTAGAGCCATCGGACAGGAAAGCTTTCTTT.

The rearrangement uses TRBV4-1 and TRBJ2-4; a weak D match, TRBD1 (5 bases). Per the germline V gene, CDR1 is MGHRA and CDR2 is YSYEKL. Trimming stripped 0 bases from V and 1 base from J, with 7 bases between. This CDR3 comprises 15 residues. The CDR3 sequence: CASSQEAGAKNIQYF. CDR3 coding DNA: TGCGCCAGCAGCCAAGAGGCAGGGGCCAAAAACATTCAGTACTTC.

In its sample, this clone was seen a few times. The gene calls are TRBV30 and TRBJ1-5; a weak D match, TRBD1 (6 bases). Germline CDR1 GTSNPN, CDR2 SVGIG (reference sequence). Trimming stripped 2 bases from V and 0 bases from J, with 8 bases between. The CDR3 sequence is 14 residues long. The CDR3 sequence: CAWSTGNSNQPQHF. As DNA, the CDR3 is TGTGCCTGGAGTACAGGGAATAGCAATCAGCCCCAGCATTTT. Looking up the rest from reference TRBV30 and TRBJ1-5 gives the full variable domain: SQTIHQWPATLVQPVGSPLSLECTVEGTSNPNLYWYRQAAGRGLQLLFYSVGIGQISSEVPQNLSASRPQDRQFILSSKKLLLSDSGFYLCAWSTGNSNQPQHFGDGTRLSIL.

This chain links TRBV19 with TRBJ1-5; TRBD1 is a possible D gene (5 bases). This CDR3 has 15 residues. Trimming pared 10 bases from V and 0 bases from J, leaving 16 bases between. Germline V gene data show CDR1 as LNHDA and CDR2 as SQIVND (reference sequence). CDR3 sequence reads: CATNIIQGSNQPQHF. CDR3 coding DNA: TGTGCCACCAATATCATTCAGGGTAGCAATCAGCCCCAGCATTTT.

The chain is built from TRBV7-9 and TRBJ2-7; D unclear. Trimming pared 4 bases from V and 5 bases from J, leaving 12 bases between. Germline assignment: CDR1 SEHNR and CDR2 FQNEAQ (reference sequence). The CDR3 is 13 residues long. The CDR3 DNA follows: TGTGCCAGCAGCTCGAGGTCCCCGGACGAGCAGTACTTC. Translated, it gives CASSSRSPDEQYF.

A few counts support this clone. The CDR3, as DNA: TGTGCCAGCAGCTTACGGCGGGAGTTTGGTGAGCAGTACTTC. Protein sequence: CASSLRREFGEQYF. The V call is TRBV7-2, the J call TRBJ2-7; 7 nucleotides line up with TRBD2. This CDR3 region has 14 residues. Per germline, CDR1 SGHTA and CDR2 FQGNSA. The V segment lost 2 bases and the J segment 7 bases; nucleotides outside the gene matches: 8.

In its sample, this clone was seen a few times. This chain links TRBV18 with TRBJ2-1; D not resolved. Germline V gene sequence: CDR1 KGHSH, CDR2 LQKENI. This CDR3 has 15 residues. V dropped 3 bases and J dropped 8 bases, with 17 bases sitting between them. Here the CDR3 DNA reads TGTGCCAGCTCACCTGCTGACTTCTATCGTGATGAGCAGTTCTTC. Translated: CASSPADFYRDEQFF.

The V and J genes are TRBV2 and TRBJ2-7; 10 bases map to TRBD1. The germline V gene encodes CDR1 SNHLY and CDR2 FYNNEI. The ends lost 0 bases at V and 1 base at J; junction bases unmatched: 3. There are 16 residues in the CDR3. In DNA form, the CDR3 reads TGTGCCAGCAGTGAAGCGAGGACAGGGGGGTCCTACGAGCAGTACTTC. Translating gives CASSEARTGGSYEQYF.

This rearrangement joins TRBV10-3 to TRBJ2-2, with 13 positions matching TRBD2. The germline CDR1 and CDR2 sequences are ENHRY and SYGVKD. The ends lost 3 bases at V and 0 bases at J; junction bases unmatched: 7. The CDR3 is 19 residues long. The CDR3 region is CAISDGTSGISANTGELFF. The DNA of the CDR3 is TGTGCCATCAGTGATGGGACTAGCGGGATTTCCGCGAACACCGGGGAGCTGTTTTTT.